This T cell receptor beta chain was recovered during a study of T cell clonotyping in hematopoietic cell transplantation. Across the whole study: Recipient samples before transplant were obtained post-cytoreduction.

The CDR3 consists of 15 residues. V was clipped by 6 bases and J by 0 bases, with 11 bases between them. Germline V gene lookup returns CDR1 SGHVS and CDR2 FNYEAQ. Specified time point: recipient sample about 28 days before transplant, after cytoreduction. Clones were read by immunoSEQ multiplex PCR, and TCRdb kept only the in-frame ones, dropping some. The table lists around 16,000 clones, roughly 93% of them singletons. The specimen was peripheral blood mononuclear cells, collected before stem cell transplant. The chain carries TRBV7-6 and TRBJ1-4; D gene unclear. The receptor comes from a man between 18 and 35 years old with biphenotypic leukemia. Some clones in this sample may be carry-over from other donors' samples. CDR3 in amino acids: CASSLEEATNEKLFF. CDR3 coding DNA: TGTGCCAGCAGTCTGGAGGAAGCAACTAATGAAAAACTGTTTTTT. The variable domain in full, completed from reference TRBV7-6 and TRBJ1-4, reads GAGVSQSPRYKVTKRGQDVALRCDPISGHVSLYWYRQALGQGPEFLTYFNYEAQQDKSGLPNDRFSAERPEGSISTLTIQRTEQRDSAMYRCASSLEEATNEKLFFGSGTQLSVL.